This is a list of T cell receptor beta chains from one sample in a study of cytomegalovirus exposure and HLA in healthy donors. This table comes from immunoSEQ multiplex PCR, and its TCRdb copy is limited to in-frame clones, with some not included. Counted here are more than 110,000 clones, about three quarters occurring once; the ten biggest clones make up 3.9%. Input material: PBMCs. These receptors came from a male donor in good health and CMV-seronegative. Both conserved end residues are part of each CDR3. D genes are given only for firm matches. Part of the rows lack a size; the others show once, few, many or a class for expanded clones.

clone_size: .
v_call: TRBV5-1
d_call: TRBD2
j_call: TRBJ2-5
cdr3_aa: CASSQTGTSAKTQYF
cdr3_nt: TGCGCCAGCAGCCAAACCGGGACTAGCGCGAAGACCCAGTACTTC

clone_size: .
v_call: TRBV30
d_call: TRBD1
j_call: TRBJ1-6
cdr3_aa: CAWRGQGVNSPLHF
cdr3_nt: TGTGCCTGGAGGGGACAGGGGGTAAATTCACCCCTCCACTTT

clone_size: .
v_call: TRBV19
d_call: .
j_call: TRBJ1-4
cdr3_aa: CASSIWTETNEKLFF
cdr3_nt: TGTGCCAGTAGTATTTGGACTGAAACTAATGAAAAACTGTTTTTT

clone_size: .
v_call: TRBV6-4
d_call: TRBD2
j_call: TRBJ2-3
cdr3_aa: CASSVTSGGADTQYF
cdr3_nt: TGTGCCAGCAGTGTGACTAGCGGGGGAGCAGATACGCAGTATTTT

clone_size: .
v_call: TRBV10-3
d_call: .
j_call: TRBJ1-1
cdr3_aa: CAISNRESTEAFF
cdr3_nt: TGTGCCATCAGTAACAGGGAGAGCACTGAAGCTTTCTTT

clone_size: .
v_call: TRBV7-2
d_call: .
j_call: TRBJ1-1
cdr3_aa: CASSSVAVNTEAFF
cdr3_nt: TGTGCCAGCAGCTCCGTAGCTGTGAACACTGAAGCTTTCTTT

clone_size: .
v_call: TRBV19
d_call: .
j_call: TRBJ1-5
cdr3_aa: CASSREGLNQPQHF
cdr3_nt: TGTGCCAGTAGTAGGGAGGGACTCAATCAGCCCCAGCATTTT

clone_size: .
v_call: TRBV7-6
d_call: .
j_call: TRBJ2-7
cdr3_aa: CASSSSGNDYEQYF
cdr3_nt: TGTGCCAGCAGCTCCTCCGGGAATGACTACGAGCAGTACTTC

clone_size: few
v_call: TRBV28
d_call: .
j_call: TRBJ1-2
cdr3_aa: CASSKTGERGYTF
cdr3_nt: TGTGCCAGCAGTAAAACAGGAGAGAGGGGCTACACCTTC

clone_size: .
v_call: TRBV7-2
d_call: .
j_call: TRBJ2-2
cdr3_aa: CASSMGGARAGELFF
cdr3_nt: TGTGCCAGCAGCATGGGGGGGGCCCGGGCCGGGGAGCTGTTTTTT

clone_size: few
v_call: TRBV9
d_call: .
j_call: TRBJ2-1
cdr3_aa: CASSVGGASVYNEQFF
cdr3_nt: TGTGCCAGCAGCGTAGGGGGCGCTTCTGTTTACAATGAGCAGTTCTTC

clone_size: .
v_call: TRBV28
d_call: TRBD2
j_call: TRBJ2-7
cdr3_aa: CASSSSGGGTYEQYF
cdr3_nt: TGTGCCAGCAGTTCTAGCGGGGGAGGGACCTACGAGCAGTACTTC

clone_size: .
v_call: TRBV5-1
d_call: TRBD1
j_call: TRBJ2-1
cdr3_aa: CASSMTGGKDEQFF
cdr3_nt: TGCGCCAGCAGCATGACAGGGGGCAAAGATGAGCAGTTCTTC

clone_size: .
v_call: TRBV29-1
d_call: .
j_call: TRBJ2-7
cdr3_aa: CSVTGTYEQYF
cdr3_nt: TGCAGCGTTACAGGGACCTACGAGCAGTACTTC

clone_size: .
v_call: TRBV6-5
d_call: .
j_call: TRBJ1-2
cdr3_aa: CASSYSGGYGYTF
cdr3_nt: TGTGCCAGCAGTTACTCCGGCGGCTATGGCTACACCTTC

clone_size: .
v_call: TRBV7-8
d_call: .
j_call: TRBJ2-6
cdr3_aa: CASSLRSGIGGANVLTF
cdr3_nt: TGTGCCAGCAGCTTAAGGTCGGGGATCGGAGGGGCCAACGTCCTGACTTTC

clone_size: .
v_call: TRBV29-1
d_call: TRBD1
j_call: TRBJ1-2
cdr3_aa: CSVASGTDYGYTF
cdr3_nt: TGCAGCGTTGCTTCCGGGACAGACTATGGCTACACCTTC

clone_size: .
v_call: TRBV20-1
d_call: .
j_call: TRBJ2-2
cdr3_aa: CSAEGTGELFF
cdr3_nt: TGCAGTGCGGAGGGCACCGGGGAGCTGTTTTTT

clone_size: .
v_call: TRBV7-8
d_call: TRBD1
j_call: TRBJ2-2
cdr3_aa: CASSPRQGVTGELFF
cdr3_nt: TGTGCCAGCAGCCCCCGACAGGGGGTGACCGGGGAGCTGTTTTTT

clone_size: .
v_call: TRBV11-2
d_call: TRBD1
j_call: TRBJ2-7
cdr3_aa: CASSWGQSNEQYF
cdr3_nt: TGTGCCAGCAGCTGGGGACAGAGCAACGAGCAGTACTTC

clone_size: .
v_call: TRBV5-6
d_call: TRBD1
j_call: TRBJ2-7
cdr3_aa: CASSLPGQGAYEQYF
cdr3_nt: TGTGCCAGCAGCTTGCCGGGACAGGGGGCCTACGAGCAGTACTTC

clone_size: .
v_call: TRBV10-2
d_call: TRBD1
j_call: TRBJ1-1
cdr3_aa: CASSEAGTGVLDTEAFF
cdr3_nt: TGCGCCAGCAGTGAAGCCGGGACAGGGGTTCTGGATACTGAAGCTTTCTTT

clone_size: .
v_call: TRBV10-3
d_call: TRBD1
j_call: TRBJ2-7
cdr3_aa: CAIMGQEFYEQYF
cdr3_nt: TGTGCCATCATGGGACAGGAGTTCTACGAGCAGTACTTC